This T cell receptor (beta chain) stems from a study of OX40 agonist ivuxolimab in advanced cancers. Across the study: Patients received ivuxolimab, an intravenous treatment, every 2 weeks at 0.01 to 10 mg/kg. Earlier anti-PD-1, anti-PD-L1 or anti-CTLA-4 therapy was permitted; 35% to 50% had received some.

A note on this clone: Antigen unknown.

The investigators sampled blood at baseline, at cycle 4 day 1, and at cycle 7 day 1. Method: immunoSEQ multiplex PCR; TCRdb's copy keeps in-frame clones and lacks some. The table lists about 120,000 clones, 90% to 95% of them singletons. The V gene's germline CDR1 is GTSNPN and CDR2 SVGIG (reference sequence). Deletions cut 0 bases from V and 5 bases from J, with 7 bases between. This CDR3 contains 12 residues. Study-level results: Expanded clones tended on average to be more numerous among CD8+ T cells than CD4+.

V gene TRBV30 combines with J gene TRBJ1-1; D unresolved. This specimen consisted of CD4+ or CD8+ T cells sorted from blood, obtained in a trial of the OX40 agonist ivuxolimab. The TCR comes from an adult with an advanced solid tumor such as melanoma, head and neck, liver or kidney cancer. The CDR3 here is CAWSVQYTEAFF. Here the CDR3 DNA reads TGTGCCTGGAGTGTACAGTATACTGAAGCTTTCTTT. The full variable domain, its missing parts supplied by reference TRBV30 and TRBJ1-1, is SQTIHQWPATLVQPVGSPLSLECTVEGTSNPNLYWYRQAAGRGLQLLFYSVGIGQISSEVPQNLSASRPQDRQFILSSKKLLLSDSGFYLCAWSVQYTEAFFGQGTRLTVV.